This T cell receptor beta chain was profiled in a study of shared clonotypes between healthy human individuals (dated by TCRdb to 2019 to 2021). Looking at the study overall: A few men and a couple of women, aged 18 to 49 years, made up the cohort. To estimate repertoire size and how much clonotype sharing occurs between individuals, the study deeply sequenced the blood TCR repertoires of roughly 5 healthy adults. For each donor, three plates each were used for CD4 naive and CD4 memory, two plates were used for CD8 naive, and one plate was used for CD8 memory. To increase sequencing depth and limit assay-specific biases, TCR repertoire library preparation and sequencing were carried out by different laboratories using diverse techniques. Between about 0.8 and 8.9 billion PBMCs per donor were obtained by leukapheresis. Overall results and qualifications from the work: Only blood was sampled, and tissue TCR repertoires likely differ from those in blood. Larger estimated clonotype richness was generally found for naive subsets than for memory subsets. When a handful of donors were compared, the shared fraction of clonotypes was 5% to 6.5% for naive CD4, approximately 3.5% for naive CD8, 2.3% for memory CD4, and 0.4% for memory CD8. The small number of donors limited the genetic and exposure-history diversity represented. Rarefaction of sorted-subset datasets indicated incomplete sequencing despite the large sequencing depth. Higher generation probabilities were observed for clonotypes shared by all four sorted-subset donors than for non-shared clonotypes. Pairwise subsampling led to the expectation that sequencing depth would affect the degree of clonotype sharing among donors.

The donors were healthy, HIV-negative adults who had no recently reported acute infections or vaccinations. All donors were Caucasian adults living in Nashville, Tennessee, USA. CD4+ T cells were enriched by magnetic negative selection, after which naive cells were positively selected on CD45RA and the negative fraction was taken as the memory subset. Blood was collected by leukapheresis, and PBMCs were isolated by Ficoll-Histopaque density gradient centrifugation and then cryopreserved in liquid nitrogen vapor phase. Analytical flow cytometry was used to check the purity and quantity of every magnetically sorted T cell population. Genomic DNA was isolated from each sorted fraction and quantified by UV absorbance on a Nanodrop 2000c. Using the deep immunoSEQ assay, TCR CDR3 regions were amplified from genomic DNA by multiplex PCR. Genomic DNA extracted from each cell subset was distributed evenly over all wells of several immunoSEQ 96-well plates, and each plate served as one replicate. For sorted subsets, 150 to 250 ng genomic DNA, equal to tens of thousands of T cell genomes, was loaded into each replicate PCR. Purified libraries were measured with a Qubit 3.0 fluorometer, size-checked on a Bioanalyzer 2100, and measured again with the KAPA Library Quantification kit. Every immunoSEQ 96-well plate was sequenced on a dedicated single-read 150-cycle Illumina NextSeq 550 flow cell. The authors' analysis ran thus. Because the immunoSEQ output included only junctional sequences and no quality scores, the filtering could not be the same as the filtering used for full-length reads. To assign V/J genes and CDR3, sequences were annotated against IMGT germline references using PyIR, a Python wrapper for IgBLAST v1.9. Any read was removed if the V/J assignment was weak (E-value above 1e-6), the CDR3 was missing, or the read contained stop codons, out-of-frame junctions, or ambiguous translated residues. V3J clonotypes were defined by identical inferred V gene, J gene, and CDR3 amino acid sequence. Percentage overlap between repertoires was computed as shared unique clonotypes divided by the size of the smaller repertoire. Richness of each repertoire was evaluated using RTK rarefaction, the Chao1 estimator, and Recon v2.1 estimates of unobserved clonotypes. Generation probabilities were computed with OLGA for all TCRbeta clonotypes obtained by the gDNA method from a handful of donors. This is the immuneACCESS table as TCRdb keeps it, with only in-frame sequences that have V and J called. A part of the clones is gone; compared with another copy, unresolved V genes explain less than half, and the rest is unexplained. The V and J calls and clone size were taken over from that table, and D and trimming were inferred from the DNA. For this sample there are around 600,000 clones; roughly 97% appear just once. 0.045% to 0.07% of the sample lies in the top ten.

Counted from cysteine to phenylalanine, this CDR3 has 14 amino acids. CDR3 DNA is the only sequence kept; it has 42 bases, read in frame from the first base. The germline V end is reduced by 3 bases and the J end by 3 bases; junction bases left unmatched: 4. As encoded in the germline V gene, CDR1 is SGHAT while CDR2 is FQNNGV. About this clone itself: Which antigen it targets is not known. Base-call qualities are not available, and no considerably larger clone is one nucleotide away.

Material: naive CD4+ T cells sorted from blood. The cell subset or site label for this specimen denotes: CD45RA+ positively selected. The chain couples TRBV11-2 to TRBJ1-1; 7 middle bases align to TRBD1. The sequence came from a woman aged 30 to 39 in good health. The DNA sequence follows: TGTGCCAGCAGCTTGACAGGGCAGGACACTGAAGCTTTCTTT. Translation gives CASSLTGQDTEAFF. Where the CDR3 stops, the reference TRBV11-2 and TRBJ1-1 genes take over; the full variable domain is EAGVAQSPRYKIIEKRQSVAFWCNPISGHATLYWYQQILGQGPKLLIQFQNNGVVDDSQLPKDRFSAERLKGVDSTLKIQPAKLEDSAVYLCASSLTGQDTEAFFGQGTRLTVV.